A selection of T cell receptor beta chains follows, all from one sample in a study of T cells in Graves' hyperthyroidism and ophthalmopathy. TCRdb independently ran MiXCR on the multiplex PCR reads; one entry per CDR3 protein. The sample lists about 210,000 distinct CDR3 sequences; under 20% were seen once. Sequenced input: blood. The receptors here all came from a man aged 50-59 years with Graves' hyperthyroidism. Both conserved end residues are part of each CDR3. A D gene is named only where the DNA matches it firmly. Where a row states a size, it is once, few, many or the class of an expanded clone; other rows omit it.

d_call,v_call,j_call,clone_size,cdr3_nt,cdr3_aa
NA,TRBV6-4,TRBJ2-2,few,TGTGCCAGCAGTGACTCGACTACCGGGGAGCTGTTTTTT,CASSDSTTGELFF
NA,TRBV20-1,TRBJ1-2,NA,TGCAGTGCTAGAGTTTCCCACCCACGCGCGGACTATGGCTACACCTTC,CSARVSHPRADYGYTF
NA,TRBV12-3/TRBV12-4,TRBJ2-6,few,TGTGCCAGCAGACCCCTCAGGAGGGGTATGAGTGGGGCCAACGTCCTGACTTTC,CASRPLRRGMSGANVLTF
NA,TRBV10-3,TRBJ2-5,many,TGTGCCATCAGTGGGACTTCCCTGGGAGAGACCCAGTACTTC,CAISGTSLGETQYF
NA,TRBV28,TRBJ2-5,many,TGTGCCAGCAGTCGGGACGATTGGAAAGAGACCCAGTACTTC,CASSRDDWKETQYF
NA,TRBV2,TRBJ2-1,NA,TGTGCCAGCAGTGAATATGGCAGGAGCTCCTACAATGAGCAGTTCTTC,CASSEYGRSSYNEQFF
NA,TRBV2,TRBJ1-5,many,TGTGCCAGCAGTTCCGGCAATCAGCCCCAGCATTTT,CASSSGNQPQHF
NA,TRBV5-1,TRBJ1-2,NA,TGCGCCAGCAGCTTGGGGGACACTGCTAACTATGGCTACACCTTC,CASSLGDTANYGYTF
NA,TRBV6-5,TRBJ1-5,NA,TGTGCCAGCAGTTTCTGGAGCAATCAGCCCCAGCATTTT,CASSFWSNQPQHF
TRBD1,TRBV7-9,TRBJ1-3,few,TGTGCCAGCAGCCCCTCACCCGGGACAGGGGGTTCCCCCTCTGGAAACACCATATATTTT,CASSPSPGTGGSPSGNTIYF
TRBD2,TRBV6-1,TRBJ2-3,many,TGTGCCAGCAGTTGGCTAAGCGGGAGTACAGATACGCAGTATTTT,CASSWLSGSTDTQYF
TRBD2,TRBV11-3,TRBJ2-3,few,TGTGCCAGCAGCTCCAAAAGCCAGGCGGGGGAGGTTGTGGATACGCAGTATTTT,CASSSKSQAGEVVDTQYF
TRBD2,TRBV7-3,TRBJ2-7,NA,TGTGCCAGCAGCTTAACCCAACCTAGCGGGAGTTACGAGCAGTACTTC,CASSLTQPSGSYEQYF
TRBD2,TRBV4-1,TRBJ2-3,NA,TGCGCCAGCAGCCAAGGCCAGAGGACTAGCGGGAGGAATACGCAGTATTTT,CASSQGQRTSGRNTQYF
NA,TRBV30,TRBJ1-2,few,TGTGCCTGGAGAGAACAGGCTCCTGGCTACACCTTC,CAWREQAPGYTF
NA,TRBV7-2,TRBJ1-5,few,TGTGCCAGCAGCTTAGCGGACAATCAGCCCCAGCATTTT,CASSLADNQPQHF